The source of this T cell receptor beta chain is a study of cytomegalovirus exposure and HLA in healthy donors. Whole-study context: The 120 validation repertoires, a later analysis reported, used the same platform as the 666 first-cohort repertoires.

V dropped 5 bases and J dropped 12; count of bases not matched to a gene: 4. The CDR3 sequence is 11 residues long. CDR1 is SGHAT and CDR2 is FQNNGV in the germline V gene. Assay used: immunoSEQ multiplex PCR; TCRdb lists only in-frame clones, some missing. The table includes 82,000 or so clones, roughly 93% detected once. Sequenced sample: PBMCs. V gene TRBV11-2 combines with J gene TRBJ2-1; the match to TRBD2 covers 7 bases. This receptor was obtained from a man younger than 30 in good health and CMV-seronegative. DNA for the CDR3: TGTGCCAGCAGCAGTCGACTAGCGCAGTTCTTC. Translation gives CASSSRLAQFF.